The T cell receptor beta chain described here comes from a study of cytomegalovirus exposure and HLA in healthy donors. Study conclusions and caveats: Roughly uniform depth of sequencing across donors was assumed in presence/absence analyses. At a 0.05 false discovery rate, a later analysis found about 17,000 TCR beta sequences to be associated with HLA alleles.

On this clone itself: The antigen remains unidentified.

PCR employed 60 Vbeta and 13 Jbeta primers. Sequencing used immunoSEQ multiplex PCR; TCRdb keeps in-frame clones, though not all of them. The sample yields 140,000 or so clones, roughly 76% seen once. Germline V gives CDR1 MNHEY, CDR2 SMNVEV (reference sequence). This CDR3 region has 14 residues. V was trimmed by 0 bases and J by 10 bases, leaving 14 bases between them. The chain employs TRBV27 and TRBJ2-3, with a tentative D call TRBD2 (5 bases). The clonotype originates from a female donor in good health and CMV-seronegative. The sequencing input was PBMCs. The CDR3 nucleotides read TGTGCCAGCAGTTTATCGCGCCCTAGCCCTCCGCAGTATTTT. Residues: CASSLSRPSPPQYF.